This paragraph reports one T cell receptor beta chain. No antigen is known for it. Primers for the PCR totalled 60 Vbeta and 13 Jbeta. Here immunoSEQ multiplex PCR was the method, and the copy in TCRdb shows in-frame clones only, minus some. The sample shows 150,000 or so clones, approximately 85% of them seen only once. This CDR3 is 14 amino acids long. Germline V gene sequence: CDR1 MGHDK, CDR2 SYGVNS. Trimming took 10 bases from V and 5 from J, leaving 15 bases between them. The source of the sample is a study of cytomegalovirus exposure and HLA in healthy donors. Study as a whole: Unique TCRs numbering approximately 80 million, obtained from HLA-typed donors, made up an early data release. Most donors, around 81% of a few hundred genotyped, fell in the Caucasian-associated ancestry cluster. Study results and limitations: Among immune exposure information, only CMV serostatus was available.

The chain combines TRBV25-1 with TRBJ1-6, with D perhaps matching TRBD1 (6 bases). The sequence derives from a man between 18 and 35 years old in good health and CMV-seropositive. The sequencing sample was made of PBMCs. For the CDR3, the DNA is TGTGCCACTCAGGACAGCGAAAATAATTCACCCCTCCACTTT. Its translation: CATQDSENNSPLHF.